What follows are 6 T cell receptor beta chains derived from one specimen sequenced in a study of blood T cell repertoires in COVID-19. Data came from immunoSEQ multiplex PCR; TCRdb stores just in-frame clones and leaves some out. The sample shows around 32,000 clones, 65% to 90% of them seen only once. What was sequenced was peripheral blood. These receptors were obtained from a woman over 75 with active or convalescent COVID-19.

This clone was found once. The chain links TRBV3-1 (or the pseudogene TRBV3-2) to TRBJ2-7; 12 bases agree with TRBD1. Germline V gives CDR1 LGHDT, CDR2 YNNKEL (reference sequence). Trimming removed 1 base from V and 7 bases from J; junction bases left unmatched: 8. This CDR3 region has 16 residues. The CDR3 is CASSQGSGQGAGEQYF. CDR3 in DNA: TGTGCCAGCAGCCAAGGTTCGGGACAGGGGGCAGGTGAGCAGTACTTC.

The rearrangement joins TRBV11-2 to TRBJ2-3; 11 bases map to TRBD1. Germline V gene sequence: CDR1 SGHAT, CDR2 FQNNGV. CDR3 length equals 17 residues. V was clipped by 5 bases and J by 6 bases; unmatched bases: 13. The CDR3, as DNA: TGTGCCAGCAGCAAGAGCGGACAGGGGGCGGTGGTTGATACGCAGTATTTT. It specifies CASSKSGQGAVVDTQYF.

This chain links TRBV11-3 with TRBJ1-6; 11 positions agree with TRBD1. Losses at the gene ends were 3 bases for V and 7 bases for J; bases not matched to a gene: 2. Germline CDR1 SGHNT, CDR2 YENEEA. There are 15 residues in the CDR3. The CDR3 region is CASSLRDRGNSPLHF. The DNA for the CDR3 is TGTGCCAGCAGCTTGAGGGACAGGGGGAATTCACCCCTCCACTTT. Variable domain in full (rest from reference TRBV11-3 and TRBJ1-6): EAGVVQSPRYKIIEKKQPVAFWCNPISGHNTLYWYLQNLGQGPELLIRYENEEAVDDSQLPKDRFSAERLKGVDSTLKIQPAELGDSAVYLCASSLRDRGNSPLHFGNGTRLTVT.

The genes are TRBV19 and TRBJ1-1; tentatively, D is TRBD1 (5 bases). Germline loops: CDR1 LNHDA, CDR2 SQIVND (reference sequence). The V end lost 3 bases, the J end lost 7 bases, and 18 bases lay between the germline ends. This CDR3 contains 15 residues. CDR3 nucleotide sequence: TGTGCCAGTAGTATCCGGGGGTCCCTTTACAGTGAAGCTTTCTTT. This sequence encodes CASSIRGSLYSEAFF.

CDR3 residues: CASSSTTEGNYGYTF. The DNA of the CDR3 is TGTGCCAGTAGTTCCACTACAGAGGGAAACTATGGCTACACCTTC. The chain joins TRBV19 to TRBJ1-2; D is uncertain. This CDR3 has 15 amino acids. Germline lookup yields CDR1 LNHDA and CDR2 SQIVND (reference sequence). V lost 5 bases and J 2 bases, leaving 15 bases between the germline ends.

This chain's CDR3 is CASSLLDRVDTGELFF. The CDR3 bases are TGTGCCAGCAGTTTATTGGACAGGGTAGACACCGGGGAGCTGTTTTTT. V gene TRBV28 combines with J gene TRBJ2-2; TRBD1 matches 8 bases. V shed 1 base, J shed 3 bases, and the junction held 4 bases outside the gene matches. Germline V CDR1 and CDR2: MDHEN, SYDVKM. This CDR3 spans 16 amino acids.